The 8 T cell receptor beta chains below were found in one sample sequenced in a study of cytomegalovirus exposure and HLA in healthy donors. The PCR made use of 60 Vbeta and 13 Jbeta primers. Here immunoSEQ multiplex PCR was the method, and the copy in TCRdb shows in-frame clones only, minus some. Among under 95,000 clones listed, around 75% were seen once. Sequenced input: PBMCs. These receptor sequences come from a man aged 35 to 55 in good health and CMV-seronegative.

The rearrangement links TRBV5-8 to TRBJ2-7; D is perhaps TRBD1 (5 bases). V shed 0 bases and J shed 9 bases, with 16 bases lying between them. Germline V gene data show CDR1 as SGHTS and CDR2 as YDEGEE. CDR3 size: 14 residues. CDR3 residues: CASSLGRESLGQYF. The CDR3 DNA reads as TGTGCCAGCAGCTTGGGCAGGGAATCTCTTGGGCAGTACTTC. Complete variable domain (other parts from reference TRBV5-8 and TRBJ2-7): EAGVTQSPTHLIKTRGQQATLRCSPISGHTSVYWYQQALGLGLQFLLWYDEGEERNRGNFPPRFSGRQFPNYSSELNVNALELEDSALYLCASSLGRESLGQYFGPGTRLTVT.

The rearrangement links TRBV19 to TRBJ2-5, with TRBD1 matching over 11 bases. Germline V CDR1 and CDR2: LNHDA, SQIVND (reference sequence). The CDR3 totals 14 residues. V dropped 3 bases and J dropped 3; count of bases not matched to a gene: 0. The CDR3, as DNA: TGTGCCAGTAGTATGGGACAGGGGGAAGAGACCCAGTACTTC. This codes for CASSMGQGEETQYF.

DNA for the CDR3: TGCGCCAGCAGCCAAGATGGGCCCGGAACAGGGGCCTTCATTGAAGCTTTCTTT. It yields the protein CASSQDGPGTGAFIEAFF. This chain connects TRBV4-1 to TRBJ1-1, with TRBD1 matching 7 bases. The CDR3 has 18 residues. V was pared by 0 bases and J by 7 bases, with 17 bases of the junction left unmatched. Germline-derived CDR1 and CDR2 are MGHRA and YSYEKL.

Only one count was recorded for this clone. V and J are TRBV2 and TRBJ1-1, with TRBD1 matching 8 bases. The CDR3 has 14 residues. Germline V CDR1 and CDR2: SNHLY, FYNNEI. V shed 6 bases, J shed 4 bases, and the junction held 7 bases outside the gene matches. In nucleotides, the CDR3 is TGTGCCAGCAGCCCCGGACAGGGAGGCACTGAAGCTTTCTTT. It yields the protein CASSPGQGGTEAFF.

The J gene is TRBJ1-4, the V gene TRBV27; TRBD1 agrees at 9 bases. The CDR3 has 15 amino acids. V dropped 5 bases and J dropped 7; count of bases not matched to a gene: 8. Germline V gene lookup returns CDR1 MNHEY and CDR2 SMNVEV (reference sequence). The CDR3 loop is CASSPGQGVGEKLFF. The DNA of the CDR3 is TGTGCCAGCAGTCCGGGACAGGGCGTGGGTGAAAAACTGTTTTTT.

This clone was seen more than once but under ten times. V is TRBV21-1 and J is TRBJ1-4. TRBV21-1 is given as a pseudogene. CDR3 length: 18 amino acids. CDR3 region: CASSKASELVALREKLFF. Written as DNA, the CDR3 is TGTGCCAGCAGCAAAGCCTCGGAACTAGTGGCCTTACGTGAAAAACTGTTTTTT.

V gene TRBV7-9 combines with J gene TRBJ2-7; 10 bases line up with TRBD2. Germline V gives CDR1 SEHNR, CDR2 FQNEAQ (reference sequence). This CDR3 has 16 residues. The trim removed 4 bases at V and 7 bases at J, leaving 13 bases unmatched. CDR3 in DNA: TGTGCCAGCAGCTCTTCGGGGACTAGCGACACGAGTGAGCAGTACTTC. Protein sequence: CASSSSGTSDTSEQYF. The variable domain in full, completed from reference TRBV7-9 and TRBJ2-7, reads DTGVSQNPRHKITKRGQNVTFRCDPISEHNRLYWYRQTLGQGPEFLTYFQNEAQLEKSRLLSDRFSAERPKGSFSTLEIQRTEQGDSAMYLCASSSSGTSDTSEQYFGPGTRLTVT.

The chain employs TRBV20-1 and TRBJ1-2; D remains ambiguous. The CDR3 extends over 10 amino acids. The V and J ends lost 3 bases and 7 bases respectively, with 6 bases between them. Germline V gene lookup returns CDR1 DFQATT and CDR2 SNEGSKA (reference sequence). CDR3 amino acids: CSASQVGYTF. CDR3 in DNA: TGCAGTGCTAGCCAGGTTGGCTACACCTTC.